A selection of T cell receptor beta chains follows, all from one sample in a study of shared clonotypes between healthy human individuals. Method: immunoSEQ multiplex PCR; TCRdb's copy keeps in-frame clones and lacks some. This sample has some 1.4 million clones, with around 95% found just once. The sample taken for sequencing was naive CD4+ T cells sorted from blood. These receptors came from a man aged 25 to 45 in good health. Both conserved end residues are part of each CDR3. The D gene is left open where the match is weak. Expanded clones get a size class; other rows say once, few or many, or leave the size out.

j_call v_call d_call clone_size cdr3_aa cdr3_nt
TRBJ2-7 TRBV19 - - CASLGDRDGAYEQYF TGTGCCAGTCTCGGGGACCGGGACGGAGCCTACGAGCAGTACTTC
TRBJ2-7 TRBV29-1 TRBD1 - CSVRGQGGYEQYF TGCAGCGTGAGGGGACAGGGCGGCTACGAGCAGTACTTC
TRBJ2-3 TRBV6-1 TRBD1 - CASSPQGNTQYF TGTGCCAGCAGCCCACAGGGGAATACGCAGTATTTT
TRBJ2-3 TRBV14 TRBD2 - CASSHIAGGTTDTQYF TGTGCCAGCAGCCACATAGCGGGGGGAACCACAGATACGCAGTATTTT
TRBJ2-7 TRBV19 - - CASSILLNSDVISYEQYF TGTGCCAGTAGCATCCTTCTGAATAGCGACGTCATCTCCTACGAGCAGTACTTC
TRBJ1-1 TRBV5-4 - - CASSRTVNTEAFF TGTGCCAGCAGCCGGACAGTGAACACTGAAGCTTTCTTT
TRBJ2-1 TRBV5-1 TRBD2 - CASSRTSGYNEQFF TGCGCCAGCAGCCGGACTAGCGGTTACAATGAGCAGTTCTTC
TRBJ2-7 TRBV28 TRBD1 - CASTFPMTGVTTYEQYF TGTGCCAGCACTTTCCCCATGACAGGGGTCACAACCTACGAGCAGTACTTC
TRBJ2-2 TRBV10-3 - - CAISALENTGELFF TGTGCCATCAGTGCTTTGGAGAACACCGGGGAGCTGTTTTTT
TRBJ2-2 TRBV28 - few CASSLLGTGELFF TGTGCCAGCAGTTTACTGGGCACCGGGGAGCTGTTTTTT
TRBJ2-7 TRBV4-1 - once CASSHPDGAYEQYF TGCGCCAGCAGCCACCCTGACGGCGCCTACGAGCAGTACTTC
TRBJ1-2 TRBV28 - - CASSFVAADYGYTF TGTGCCAGCAGTTTTGTCGCTGCCGACTATGGCTACACCTTC
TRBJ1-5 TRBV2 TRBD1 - CASSWTGNNQPQHF TGTGCCAGCAGTTGGACAGGCAACAATCAGCCCCAGCATTTT
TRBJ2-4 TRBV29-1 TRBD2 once CSVTGGSRSDIQYF TGCAGCGTTACGGGGGGTTCCCGTTCGGACATTCAGTACTTC
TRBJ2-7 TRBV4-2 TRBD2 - CASSPVTSTSGLYEQYF TGTGCCAGCAGCCCCGTCACCTCGACTAGCGGACTATACGAGCAGTACTTC
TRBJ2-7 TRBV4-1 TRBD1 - CASSIRQGAYEQYF TGCGCCAGCAGTATTAGACAGGGAGCCTACGAGCAGTACTTC
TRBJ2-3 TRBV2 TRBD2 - CASTTSGTRSTDTQYF TGTGCCAGCACGACTAGCGGGACTCGTAGCACAGATACGCAGTATTTT
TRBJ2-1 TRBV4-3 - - CASSQGFGLYDEQFF TGCGCCAGCAGCCAAGGCTTCGGTCTTTACGATGAGCAGTTCTTC
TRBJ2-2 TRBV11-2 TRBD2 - CASSLGLAGGVGELFF TGTGCCAGCAGCTTAGGGCTAGCGGGAGGGGTCGGGGAGCTGTTTTTT
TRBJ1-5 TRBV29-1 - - CSVERGRGVGNQPQHF TGCAGCGTTGAAAGGGGTAGGGGGGTTGGGAATCAGCCCCAGCATTTT
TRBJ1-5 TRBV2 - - CASTAVEVNQPQHF TGTGCCAGCACAGCGGTGGAAGTCAATCAGCCCCAGCATTTT
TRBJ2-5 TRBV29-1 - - CSIRVVFQETQYF TGCAGCATCCGAGTCGTCTTCCAAGAGACCCAGTACTTC